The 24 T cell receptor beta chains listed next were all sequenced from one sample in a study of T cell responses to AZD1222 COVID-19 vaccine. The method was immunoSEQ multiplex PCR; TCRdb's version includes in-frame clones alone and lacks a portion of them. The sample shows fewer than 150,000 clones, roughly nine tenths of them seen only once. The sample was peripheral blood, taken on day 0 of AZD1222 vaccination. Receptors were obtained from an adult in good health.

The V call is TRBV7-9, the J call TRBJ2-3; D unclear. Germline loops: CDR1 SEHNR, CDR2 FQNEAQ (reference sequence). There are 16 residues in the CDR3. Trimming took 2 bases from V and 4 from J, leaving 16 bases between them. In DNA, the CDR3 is TGTGCCAGCAGCTTATTAGGTGGAGAAACCTCAGATACGCAGTATTTT. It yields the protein CASSLLGGETSDTQYF.

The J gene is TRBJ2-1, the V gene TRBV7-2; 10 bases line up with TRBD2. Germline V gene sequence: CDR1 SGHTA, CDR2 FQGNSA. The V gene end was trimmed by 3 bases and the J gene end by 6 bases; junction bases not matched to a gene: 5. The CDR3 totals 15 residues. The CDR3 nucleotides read TGTGCCAGCAGCTTGAATAGCGGGAGGAGCAATGAGCAGTTCTTC. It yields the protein CASSLNSGRSNEQFF.

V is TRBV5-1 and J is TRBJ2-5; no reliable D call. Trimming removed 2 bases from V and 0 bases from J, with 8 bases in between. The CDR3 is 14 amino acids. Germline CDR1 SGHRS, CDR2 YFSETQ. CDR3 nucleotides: TGCGCCAGCAGCTTCGCGGATTACCAAGAGACCCAGTACTTC. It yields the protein CASSFADYQETQYF.

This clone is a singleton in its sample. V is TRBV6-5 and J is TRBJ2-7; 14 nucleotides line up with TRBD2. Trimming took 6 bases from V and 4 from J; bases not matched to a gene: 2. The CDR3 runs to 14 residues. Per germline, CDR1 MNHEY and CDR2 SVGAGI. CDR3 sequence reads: CASRGLAGGYEQYF. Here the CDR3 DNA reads TGTGCCAGCAGAGGACTAGCGGGAGGATACGAGCAGTACTTC.

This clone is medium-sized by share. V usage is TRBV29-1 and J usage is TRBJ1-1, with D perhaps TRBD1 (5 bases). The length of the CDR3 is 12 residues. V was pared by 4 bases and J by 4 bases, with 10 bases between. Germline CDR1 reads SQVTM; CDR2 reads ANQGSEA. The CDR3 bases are TGCAGCGTTGTGGGGCTAGGCACTGAAGCTTTCTTT. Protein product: CSVVGLGTEAFF.

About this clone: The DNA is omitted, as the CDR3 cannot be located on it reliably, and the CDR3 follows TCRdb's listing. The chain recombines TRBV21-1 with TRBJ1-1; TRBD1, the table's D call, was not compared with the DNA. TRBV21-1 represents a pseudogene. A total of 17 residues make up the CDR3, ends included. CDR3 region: CASNPDRYVCSLTEAFF.

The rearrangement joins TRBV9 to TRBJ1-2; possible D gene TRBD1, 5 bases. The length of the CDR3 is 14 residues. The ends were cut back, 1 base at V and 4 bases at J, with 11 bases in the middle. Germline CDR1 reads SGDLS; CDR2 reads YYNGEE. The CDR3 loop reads CASSVTGLGYGYTF. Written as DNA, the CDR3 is TGTGCCAGCAGCGTAACAGGCCTGGGCTATGGCTACACCTTC.

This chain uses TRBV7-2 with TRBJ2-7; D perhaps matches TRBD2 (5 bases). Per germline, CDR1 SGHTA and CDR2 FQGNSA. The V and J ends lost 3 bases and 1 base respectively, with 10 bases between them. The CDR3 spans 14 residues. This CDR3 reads CASSFGRVSYEQYF. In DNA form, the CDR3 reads TGTGCCAGCAGCTTTGGGCGGGTATCCTACGAGCAGTACTTC.

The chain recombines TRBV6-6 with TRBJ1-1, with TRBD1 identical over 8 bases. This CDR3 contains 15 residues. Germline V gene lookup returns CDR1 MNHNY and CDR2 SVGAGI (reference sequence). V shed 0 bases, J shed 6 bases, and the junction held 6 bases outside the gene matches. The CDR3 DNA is TGTGCCAGCAGTTACTCGACAGGGGTTATGGCTGAAGCTTTCTTT. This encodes CASSYSTGVMAEAFF.

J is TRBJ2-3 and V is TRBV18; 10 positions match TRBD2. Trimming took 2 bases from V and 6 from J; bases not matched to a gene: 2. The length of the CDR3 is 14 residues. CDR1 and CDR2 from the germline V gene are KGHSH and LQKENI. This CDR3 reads CASSPRTSGDTQYF. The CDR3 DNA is TGTGCCAGCTCACCAAGGACTAGCGGCGATACGCAGTATTTT.

CDR3 in amino acids: CASSHRDRDEKLFF. CDR3 sequence (DNA): TGCGCCAGCAGCCACCGGGACAGGGACGAAAAACTGTTTTTT. The chain links TRBV5-1 to TRBJ1-4, with 9 bases lining up with TRBD1. The J segment lost 8 bases and the V segment lost 4 bases, leaving 6 bases of the junction unmatched. The CDR3 sequence is 14 residues long. Germline loops: CDR1 SGHRS, CDR2 YFSETQ. Using reference TRBV5-1 and TRBJ1-4 for the parts outside the CDR3, the full variable domain is KAGVTQTPRYLIKTRGQQVTLSCSPISGHRSVSWYQQTPGQGLQFLFEYFSETQRNKGNFPGRFSGRQFSNSRSEMNVSTLELGDSALYLCASSHRDRDEKLFFGSGTQLSVL.

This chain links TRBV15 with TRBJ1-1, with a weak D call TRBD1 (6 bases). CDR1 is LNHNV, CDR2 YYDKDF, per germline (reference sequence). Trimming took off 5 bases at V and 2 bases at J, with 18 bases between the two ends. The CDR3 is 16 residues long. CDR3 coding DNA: TGTGCCACCAGCCTACAGGACAGACCACCTAACACTGAAGCTTTCTTT. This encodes CATSLQDRPPNTEAFF.

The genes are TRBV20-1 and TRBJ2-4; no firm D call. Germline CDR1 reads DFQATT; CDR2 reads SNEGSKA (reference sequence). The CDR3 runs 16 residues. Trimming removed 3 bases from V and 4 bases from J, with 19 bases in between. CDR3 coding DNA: TGCAGTGCTAGTGCGACGGTAATGGCAGCGAAAAACATTCAGTACTTC. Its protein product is CSASATVMAAKNIQYF.

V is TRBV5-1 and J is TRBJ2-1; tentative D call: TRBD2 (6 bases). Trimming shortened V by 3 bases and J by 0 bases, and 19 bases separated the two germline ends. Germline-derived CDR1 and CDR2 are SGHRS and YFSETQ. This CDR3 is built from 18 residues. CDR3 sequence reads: CASSWPGGRPSSYNEQFF. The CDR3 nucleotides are TGCGCCAGCAGCTGGCCTGGAGGGCGGCCGAGCTCCTACAATGAGCAGTTCTTC.

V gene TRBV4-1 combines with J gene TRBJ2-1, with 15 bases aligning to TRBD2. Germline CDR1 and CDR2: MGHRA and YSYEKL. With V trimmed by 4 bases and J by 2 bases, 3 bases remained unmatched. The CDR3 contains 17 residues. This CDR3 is CASSLRTSGRAYNEQFF. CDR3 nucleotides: TGCGCCAGCAGCCTCCGGACTAGCGGGAGGGCCTACAATGAGCAGTTCTTC.

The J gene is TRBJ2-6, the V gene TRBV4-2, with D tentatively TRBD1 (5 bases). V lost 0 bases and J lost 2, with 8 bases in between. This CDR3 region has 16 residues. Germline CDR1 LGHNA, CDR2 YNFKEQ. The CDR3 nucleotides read TGTGCCAGCAGCCAAGACTTAGGGGCTGGGGCCAACGTCCTGACTTTC. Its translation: CASSQDLGAGANVLTF.

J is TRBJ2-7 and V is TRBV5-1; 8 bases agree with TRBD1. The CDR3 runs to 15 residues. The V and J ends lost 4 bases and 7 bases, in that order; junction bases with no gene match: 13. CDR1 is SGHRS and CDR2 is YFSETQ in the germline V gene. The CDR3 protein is CASSPSLGQAREQYF. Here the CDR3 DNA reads TGCGCCAGCAGCCCAAGCTTGGGACAGGCCAGGGAGCAGTACTTC.

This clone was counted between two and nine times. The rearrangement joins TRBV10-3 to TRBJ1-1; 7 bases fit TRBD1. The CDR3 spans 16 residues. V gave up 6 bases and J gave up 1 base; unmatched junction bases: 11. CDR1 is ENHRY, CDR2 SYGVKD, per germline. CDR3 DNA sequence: TGTGCCATCAGCGCCCTGGGTGGGACAGCGAACACTGAAGCTTTCTTT. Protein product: CAISALGGTANTEAFF.

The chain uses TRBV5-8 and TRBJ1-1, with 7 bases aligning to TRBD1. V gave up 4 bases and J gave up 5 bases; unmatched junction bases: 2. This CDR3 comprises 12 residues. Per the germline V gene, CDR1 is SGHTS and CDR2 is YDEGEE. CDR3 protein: CASSRRGTEAFF. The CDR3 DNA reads TGTGCCAGCAGCCGCAGGGGGACTGAAGCTTTCTTT.

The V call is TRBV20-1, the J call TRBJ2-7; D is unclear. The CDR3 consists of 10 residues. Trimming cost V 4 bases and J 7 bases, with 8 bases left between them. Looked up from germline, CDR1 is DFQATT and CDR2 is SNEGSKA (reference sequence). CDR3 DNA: TGCAGTGCTATTTGGGGTGAGCAGTACTTC. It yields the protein CSAIWGEQYF.

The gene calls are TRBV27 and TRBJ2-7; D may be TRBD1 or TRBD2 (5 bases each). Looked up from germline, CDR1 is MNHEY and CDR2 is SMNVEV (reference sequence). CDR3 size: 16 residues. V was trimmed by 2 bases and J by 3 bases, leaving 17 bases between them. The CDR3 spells CASSLTGTLAIYEQYF. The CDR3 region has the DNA TGTGCCAGCAGTTTAACCGGGACCCTGGCTATCTACGAGCAGTACTTC.

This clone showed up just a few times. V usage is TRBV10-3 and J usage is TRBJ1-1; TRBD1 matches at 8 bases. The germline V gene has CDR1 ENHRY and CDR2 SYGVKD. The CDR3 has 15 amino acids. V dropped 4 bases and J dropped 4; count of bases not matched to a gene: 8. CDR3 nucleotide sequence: TGTGCCATCAGTGGGCAGGGGGCGCTTGGCACTGAAGCTTTCTTT. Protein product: CAISGQGALGTEAFF.

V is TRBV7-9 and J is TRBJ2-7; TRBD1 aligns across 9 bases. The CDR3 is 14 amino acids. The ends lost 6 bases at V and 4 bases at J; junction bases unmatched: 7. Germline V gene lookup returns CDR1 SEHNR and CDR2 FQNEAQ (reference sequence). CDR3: CASRSGDRAYEQYF. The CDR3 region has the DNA TGTGCCAGCAGATCGGGGGACAGGGCGTACGAGCAGTACTTC.

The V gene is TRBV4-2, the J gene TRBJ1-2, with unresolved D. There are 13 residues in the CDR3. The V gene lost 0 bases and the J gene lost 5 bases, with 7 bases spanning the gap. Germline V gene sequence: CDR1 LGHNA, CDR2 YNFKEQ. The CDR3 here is CASSQEGKYGYTF. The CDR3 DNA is TGTGCCAGCAGCCAAGAGGGGAAATATGGCTACACCTTC.